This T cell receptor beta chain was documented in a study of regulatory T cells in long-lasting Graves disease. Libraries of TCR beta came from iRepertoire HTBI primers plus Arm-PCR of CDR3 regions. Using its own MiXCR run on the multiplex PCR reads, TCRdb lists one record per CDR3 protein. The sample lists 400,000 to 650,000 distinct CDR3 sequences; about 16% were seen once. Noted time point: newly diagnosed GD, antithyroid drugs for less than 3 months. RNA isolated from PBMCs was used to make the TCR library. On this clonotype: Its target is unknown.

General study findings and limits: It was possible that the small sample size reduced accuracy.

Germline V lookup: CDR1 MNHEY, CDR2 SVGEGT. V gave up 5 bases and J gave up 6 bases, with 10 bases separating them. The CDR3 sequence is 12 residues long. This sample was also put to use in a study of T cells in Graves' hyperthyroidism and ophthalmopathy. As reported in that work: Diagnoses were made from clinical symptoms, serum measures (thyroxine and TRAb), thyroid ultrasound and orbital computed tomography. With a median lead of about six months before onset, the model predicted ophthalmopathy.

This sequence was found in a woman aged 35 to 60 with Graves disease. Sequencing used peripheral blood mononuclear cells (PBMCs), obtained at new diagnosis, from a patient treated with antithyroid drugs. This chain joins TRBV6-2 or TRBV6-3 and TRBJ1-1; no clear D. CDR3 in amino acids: CASSEDISEAFF. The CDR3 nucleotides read TGTGCCAGCAGTGAAGACATCTCTGAAGCTTTCTTT.